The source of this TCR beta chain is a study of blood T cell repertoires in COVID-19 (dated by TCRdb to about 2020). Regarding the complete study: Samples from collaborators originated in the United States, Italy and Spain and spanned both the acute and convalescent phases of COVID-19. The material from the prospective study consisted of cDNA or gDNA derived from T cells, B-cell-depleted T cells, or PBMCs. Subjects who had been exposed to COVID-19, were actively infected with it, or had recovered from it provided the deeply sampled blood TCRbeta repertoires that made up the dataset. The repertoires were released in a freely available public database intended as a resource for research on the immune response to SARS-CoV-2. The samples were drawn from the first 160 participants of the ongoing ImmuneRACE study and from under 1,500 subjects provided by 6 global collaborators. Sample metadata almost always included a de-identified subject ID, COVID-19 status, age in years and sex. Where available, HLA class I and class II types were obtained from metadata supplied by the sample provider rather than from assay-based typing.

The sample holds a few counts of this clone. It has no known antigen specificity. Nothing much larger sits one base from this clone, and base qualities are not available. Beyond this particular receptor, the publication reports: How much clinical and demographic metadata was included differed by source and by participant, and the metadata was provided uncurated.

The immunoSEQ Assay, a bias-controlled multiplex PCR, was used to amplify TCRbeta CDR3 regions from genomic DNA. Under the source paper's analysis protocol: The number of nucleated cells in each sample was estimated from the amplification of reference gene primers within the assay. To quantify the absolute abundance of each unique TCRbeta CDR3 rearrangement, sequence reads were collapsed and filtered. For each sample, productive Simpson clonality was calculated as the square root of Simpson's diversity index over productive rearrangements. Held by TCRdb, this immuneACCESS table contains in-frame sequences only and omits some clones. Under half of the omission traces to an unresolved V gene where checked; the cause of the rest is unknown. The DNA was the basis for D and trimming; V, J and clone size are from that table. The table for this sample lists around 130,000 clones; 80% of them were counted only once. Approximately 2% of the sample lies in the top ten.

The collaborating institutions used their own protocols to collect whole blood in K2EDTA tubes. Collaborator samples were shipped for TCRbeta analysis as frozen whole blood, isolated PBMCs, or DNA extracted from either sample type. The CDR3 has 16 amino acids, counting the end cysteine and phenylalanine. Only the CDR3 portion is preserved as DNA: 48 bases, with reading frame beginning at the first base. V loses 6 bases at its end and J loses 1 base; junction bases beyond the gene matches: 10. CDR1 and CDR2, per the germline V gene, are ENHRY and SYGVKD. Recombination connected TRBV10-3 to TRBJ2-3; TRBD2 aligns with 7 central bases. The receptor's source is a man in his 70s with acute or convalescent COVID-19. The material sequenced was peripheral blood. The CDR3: CAISVGLGRGTDTQYF. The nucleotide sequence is TGTGCCATCAGCGTTGGACTAGGCCGGGGCACAGATACGCAGTATTTT.